This T cell receptor (beta chain) was recovered during a study of CD8 T cells in Susac syndrome. Comment on this clonotype: Its antigen is undetermined.

CDR1 and CDR2 (germline): DFQATT, SNEGSKA (reference sequence). This CDR3 has 15 residues. With 5 bases clipped from V and 1 base from J, the junction kept 4 bases outside the gene matches. Points from the study as a whole: It was acknowledged in the study that the number of individuals who were included in its TCR sequencing and HLA analysis was relatively small.

An amount of RNA that ranged from roughly 0.5 to 1 ug was reverse transcribed with random hexamers. TCRdb independently ran MiXCR on the immunoSEQ multiplex PCR reads; one entry per CDR3 protein. Among more than 90,000 distinct CDR3 sequences listed, about 92% were seen once. Sequences were obtained from CD4+ T cells from PBMCs. V is TRBV20-1 and J is TRBJ2-3, with 12 bases that match TRBD2. This sequence was found in a human donor with multiple sclerosis. CDR3 nucleotides: TGCAGTGCTCCCCGGACTAGCGGGGGCACAGATACGCAGTATTTT. Protein sequence: CSAPRTSGGTDTQYF.